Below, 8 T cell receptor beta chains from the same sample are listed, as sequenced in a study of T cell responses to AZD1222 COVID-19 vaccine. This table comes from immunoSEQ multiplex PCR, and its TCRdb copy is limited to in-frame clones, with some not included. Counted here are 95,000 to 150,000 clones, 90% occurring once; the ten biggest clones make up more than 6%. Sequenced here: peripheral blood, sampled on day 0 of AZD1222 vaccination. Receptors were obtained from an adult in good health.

Written as DNA, the CDR3 is TGTGCCAGTAGTATCATCTGGAAGAATAATGAAAAACTGTTTTTT. Amino acids: CASSIIWKNNEKLFF. V gene TRBV19 combines with J gene TRBJ1-4; D is ambiguous. Germline V gene sequence: CDR1 LNHDA, CDR2 SQIVND (reference sequence). V lost 3 bases and J lost 4, with 12 bases in between. The CDR3 has 15 amino acids.

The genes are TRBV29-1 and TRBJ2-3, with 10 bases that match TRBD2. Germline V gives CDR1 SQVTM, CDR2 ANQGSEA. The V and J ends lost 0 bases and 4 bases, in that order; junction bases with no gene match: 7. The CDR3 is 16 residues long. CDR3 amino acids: CSVEDPLAGVPDTQYF. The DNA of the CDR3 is TGCAGCGTTGAAGATCCCCTAGCGGGAGTTCCAGATACGCAGTATTTT.

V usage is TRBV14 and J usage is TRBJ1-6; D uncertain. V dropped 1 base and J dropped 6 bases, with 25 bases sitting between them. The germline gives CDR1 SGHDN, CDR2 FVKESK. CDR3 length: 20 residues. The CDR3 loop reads CASSQVVASLNFPVNSPLHF. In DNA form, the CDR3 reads TGTGCCAGCAGCCAAGTGGTGGCCTCATTAAATTTCCCAGTTAATTCACCCCTCCACTTT.

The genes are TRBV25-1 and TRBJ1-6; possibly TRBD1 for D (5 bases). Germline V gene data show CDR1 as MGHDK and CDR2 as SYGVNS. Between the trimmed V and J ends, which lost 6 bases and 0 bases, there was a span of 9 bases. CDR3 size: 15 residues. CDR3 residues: CASRTASSYNSPLHF. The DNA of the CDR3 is TGTGCCAGCAGGACAGCGAGCTCCTATAATTCACCCCTCCACTTT.

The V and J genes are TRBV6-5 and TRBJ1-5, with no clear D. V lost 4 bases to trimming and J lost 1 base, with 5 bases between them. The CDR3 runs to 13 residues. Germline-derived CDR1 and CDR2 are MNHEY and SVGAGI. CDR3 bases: TGTGCCAGCAGTTTCGGGAGCAATCAGCCCCAGCATTTT. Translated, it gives CASSFGSNQPQHF.

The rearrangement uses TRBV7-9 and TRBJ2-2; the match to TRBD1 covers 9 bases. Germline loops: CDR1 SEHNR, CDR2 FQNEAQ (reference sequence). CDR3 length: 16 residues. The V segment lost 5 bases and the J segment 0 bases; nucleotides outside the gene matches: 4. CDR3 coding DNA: TGTGCCAGCAGCGAAGGGACAGGGCCGAACACCGGGGAGCTGTTTTTT. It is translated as CASSEGTGPNTGELFF.

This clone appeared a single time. The CDR3 loop reads CASSIVSGSSYEQYF. Written as DNA, the CDR3 is TGTGCCAGCAGCATCGTTTCAGGGAGCTCCTACGAGCAGTACTTC. This chain links TRBV7-2 with TRBJ2-7; D possibly matches TRBD1 or TRBD2 (5 bases each). Trimming left V 5 bases short and J 0 bases short, with 14 bases between. This CDR3 region has 15 residues. The germline CDR1 and CDR2 sequences are SGHTA and FQGNSA.

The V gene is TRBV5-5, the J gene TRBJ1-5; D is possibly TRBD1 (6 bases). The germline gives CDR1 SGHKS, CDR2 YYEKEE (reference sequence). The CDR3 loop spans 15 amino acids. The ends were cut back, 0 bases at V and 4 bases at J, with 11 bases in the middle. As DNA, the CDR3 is TGTGCCAGCAGCTTGGCCGGGACATCTAATCAGCCCCAGCATTTT. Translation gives CASSLAGTSNQPQHF.